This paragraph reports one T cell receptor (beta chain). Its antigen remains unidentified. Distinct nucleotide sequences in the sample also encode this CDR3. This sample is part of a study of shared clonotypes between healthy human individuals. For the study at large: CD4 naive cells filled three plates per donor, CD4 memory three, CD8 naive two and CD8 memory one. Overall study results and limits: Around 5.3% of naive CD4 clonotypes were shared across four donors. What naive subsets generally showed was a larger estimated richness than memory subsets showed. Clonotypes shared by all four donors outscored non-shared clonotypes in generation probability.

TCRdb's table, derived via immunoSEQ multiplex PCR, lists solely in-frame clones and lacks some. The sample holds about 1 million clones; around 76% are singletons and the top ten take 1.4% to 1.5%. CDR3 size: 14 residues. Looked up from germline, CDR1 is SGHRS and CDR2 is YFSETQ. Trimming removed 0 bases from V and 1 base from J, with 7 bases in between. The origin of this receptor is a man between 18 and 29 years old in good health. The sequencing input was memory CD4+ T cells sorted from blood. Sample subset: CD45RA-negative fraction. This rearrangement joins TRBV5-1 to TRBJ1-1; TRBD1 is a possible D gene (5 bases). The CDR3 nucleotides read TGCGCCAGCAGCTTGGGGGGCGAGAACACTGAAGCTTTCTTT. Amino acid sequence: CASSLGGENTEAFF.